This is a list of T cell receptor beta chains from one sample in a study of cytomegalovirus exposure and HLA in healthy donors. Profiled with immunoSEQ multiplex PCR; TCRdb holds only in-frame clones, not every one. The sample contains 250,000 to 400,000 clones, roughly 88% of which appear only once. The specimen sequenced was PBMCs. Every receptor here comes from a man younger than 40 in good health and CMV-seronegative. CDR3s include the opening cysteine and the closing phenylalanine or tryptophan. A D gene is named only where the DNA matches it firmly. Part of the rows lack a size; the others show once, few, many or a class for expanded clones.

V gene	clone size	D gene	J gene	CDR3 DNA	CDR3 protein
TRBV2	once	TRBD1	TRBJ1-1	TGTGCCAGCAGTGAAGCGCTGACCGGGACAGGGACGAACACTGAAGCTTTCTTT	CASSEALTGTGTNTEAFF
TRBV19	.	.	TRBJ2-7	TGTGCCAGTAGTATAGGTGTGGGGGGCTCCTACGAGCAGTACTTC	CASSIGVGGSYEQYF
TRBV19	.	.	TRBJ2-1	TGTGCCAGTAGTATAGACGGGGGGCCCTACAATGAGCAGTTCTTC	CASSIDGGPYNEQFF
TRBV11-2	.	.	TRBJ1-2	TGTGCCAGCAGCTTAGTGCAGGGATACTATGGCTACACCTTC	CASSLVQGYYGYTF
TRBV7-9	.	TRBD2	TRBJ2-5	TGTGCCAGCAGCTTAAGGCATGGGACTAGCGTGGAGACCCAGTACTTC	CASSLRHGTSVETQYF
TRBV6-1	.	TRBD1	TRBJ1-1	TGTGCCAGCAGGGAAGGCGGGACAGGGGCTTCGGGCACTGAAGCTTTCTTT	CASREGGTGASGTEAFF
TRBV30	few	.	TRBJ1-6	TGTGCCTGGAGTTGGAGGGGCCCCCTTAAGGATTCACCCCTCCACTTT	CAWSWRGPLKDSPLHF
TRBV6-5	.	TRBD2	TRBJ2-3	TGTGCCAGCAGTGAGCGGGGGGGGAGGGATACGCAGTATTTT	CASSERGGRDTQYF
TRBV9	.	.	TRBJ1-3	TGTGCCAGCAGCGTAGGAGGAATTGGAAACACCATATATTTT	CASSVGGIGNTIYF
TRBV18	few	TRBD1	TRBJ2-5	TGTGCCAGCTCACCACTGGGACAGAGCGAGACCCAGTACTTC	CASSPLGQSETQYF
TRBV7-8	.	TRBD1	TRBJ1-5	TGTGCCAGCAGCAGGGGGACAGGGTGGAATCAGCCCCAGCATTTT	CASSRGTGWNQPQHF
TRBV9	.	.	TRBJ1-1	TGTGCCAGCAGCGTTTGGGAGGAGACTGAAGCTTTCTTT	CASSVWEETEAFF
TRBV6-5	.	.	TRBJ2-6	TGTGCCAGCAGCACGGGTGCTGGGGCCAACGTCCTGACTTTC	CASSTGAGANVLTF
TRBV19	.	TRBD1	TRBJ1-2	TGTGCCAGTAGTACCGGGACAGGGGTTTTGTATGGCTACACCTTC	CASSTGTGVLYGYTF
TRBV18	.	.	TRBJ2-2	TGTGCCAGCTCCTCCTACAGAGCGAACACCGGGGAGCTGTTTTTT	CASSSYRANTGELFF
TRBV5-8	.	TRBD1	TRBJ2-5	TGTGCCAGCAGCCGACAGGGGGGACTCGGGACCCAGTACTTC	CASSRQGGLGTQYF
TRBV5-1	.	.	TRBJ1-4	TGCGCCAGCAGCTTGGCGTCGACAGCAACTAATGAAAAACTGTTTTTT	CASSLASTATNEKLFF
TRBV15	.	.	TRBJ2-7	TGTGCCACCAGCAGAGATCGTGGTAGCGGCAACGAGCAGTACTTC	CATSRDRGSGNEQYF
TRBV10-3	.	.	TRBJ2-7	TGTGCCAACCAAGAAAGACTCACCGCGATCCACGAGCAGTACTTC	CANQERLTAIHEQYF
TRBV6-5	.	TRBD2	TRBJ2-3	TGTGCCAGCAGGTCAGAGCGGGGGGTCACAGATACGCAGTATTTT	CASRSERGVTDTQYF
TRBV6-6	once	TRBD1	TRBJ1-4	TGTGCCAGCACCGCTCAGGGGGCACTTGAAAAACTGTTTTTT	CASTAQGALEKLFF
TRBV5-1	few	.	TRBJ2-7	TGCGCCAGCAGCCCTGGGCACGCCTACGAGCAGTACTTC	CASSPGHAYEQYF
TRBV11-2	.	.	TRBJ2-5	TGTGCCAGCAGCATCTTACTAGAGACCCAGTACTTC	CASSILLETQYF
TRBV6-1	.	.	TRBJ1-3	TGTGCCAGCGTCAGTCGGGACACGGTTTATTTT	CASVSRDTVYF
TRBV7-2	few	.	TRBJ1-1	TGTGCCAGCAGCTTGACTACGAACACTGAAGCTTTCTTT	CASSLTTNTEAFF
TRBV5-1	.	TRBD2	TRBJ2-2	TGCGCCAGCAGCGGCACCGGGACTAGCGTCCCCGGGGAGCTGTTTTTT	CASSGTGTSVPGELFF
TRBV6-4	.	TRBD2	TRBJ2-3	TGTGCCAGCAGTGGACTAGCGGGTAGGACAGATACGCAGTATTTT	CASSGLAGRTDTQYF
TRBV5-6	medium-sized	TRBD2	TRBJ2-7	TGTGCCAGCAGCGCGGCTAGCGGGGGGGCAGTATACGAGCAGTACTTC	CASSAASGGAVYEQYF
TRBV5-1	.	TRBD2	TRBJ2-3	TGCGCCAGCAGCTTGGTACTAGCGGGGGGTCAGGATACGCAGTATTTT	CASSLVLAGGQDTQYF
TRBV7-6	.	.	TRBJ1-5	TGTGCCAGCAGCTTACGGGGGACCAATCAGCCCCAGCATTTT	CASSLRGTNQPQHF
TRBV29-1	.	.	TRBJ2-5	TGCAGCGTTGACGAGGACAGCCAGTCCTACCAAGAGACCCAGTACTTC	CSVDEDSQSYQETQYF
TRBV7-2	.	TRBD2	TRBJ2-7	TGTGCCAGCAGCTTAGAAAGCGGGGGGGCCGGGAGTGACGAGCAGTACTTC	CASSLESGGAGSDEQYF
TRBV7-9	.	.	TRBJ1-1	TGTGCCAGCAGCTCATACAGGGTGGGAAGCACTGAAGCTTTCTTT	CASSSYRVGSTEAFF
TRBV10-2	.	TRBD1	TRBJ2-1	TGCGCCAGCATTCACTCCGGGACAGGATTTAATGAGCAGTTCTTC	CASIHSGTGFNEQFF
TRBV21-1	.	.	TRBJ1-4	TGTGCCAGCAGCAAAGTACAGGGGCAGCATCATATAGGGGGACTGTTTTTT	CASSKVQGQHHIGGLFF
TRBV5-4	.	.	TRBJ1-2	TGTGCCAGCAGCCCCGGCCGGGTCGACTATGGCTACACCTTC	CASSPGRVDYGYTF
TRBV14	.	.	TRBJ2-7	TGTGCCAGCAGCCAATACCAGGGTGCCTACGAGCAGTACTTC	CASSQYQGAYEQYF
TRBV14	.	.	TRBJ1-6	TGTGCCAGCAGCCAAGGGGGCCTAAGACCTAATTCACCCCTCCACTTT	CASSQGGLRPNSPLHF
TRBV29-1	.	TRBD1	TRBJ1-2	TGCAGCGTTCGCCGACAGGGGGATGGCTACACCTTC	CSVRRQGDGYTF
TRBV10-3	.	TRBD1	TRBJ1-1	TGTGCCATCAGTCAGGGGGCTTTACACACTGAAGCTTTCTTT	CAISQGALHTEAFF
TRBV18	.	TRBD1	TRBJ1-5	TGTGCCAGCTCACTTGGACAGGGGGATCAGCCCCAGCATTTT	CASSLGQGDQPQHF
TRBV5-4	.	.	TRBJ2-7	TGTGCCAGCAGCTCCCCTACGACAGAGTACTCCTACGAGCAGTACTTC	CASSSPTTEYSYEQYF
TRBV9	.	.	TRBJ2-1	TGTGCCAGCAGCGTAGCGGGTAGACCGGCCTACAATGAGCAGTTCTTC	CASSVAGRPAYNEQFF
TRBV7-8	.	TRBD1	TRBJ2-5	TGTGCCAGCAGGAGGGTAGGGGGCCGGTTCGAGACCCAGTACTTC	CASRRVGGRFETQYF
TRBV9	.	.	TRBJ1-2	TGTGCCAGCAGCGCCGTCTTCGGGTCCTACACCTTC	CASSAVFGSYTF
TRBV30	.	.	TRBJ2-4	TGTGCCTGGAGGGGCGAGGACAGAAACAAAAACATTCAGTACTTC	CAWRGEDRNKNIQYF
TRBV11-3	.	TRBD2	TRBJ2-5	TGTGCCAGCAGCTTATCGGGGGGACAAGAGACCCAGTACTTC	CASSLSGGQETQYF